This T cell receptor beta chain derives from a study of regulatory T cells in long-lasting Graves disease (dated by TCRdb to the early 2020s). Broadly, across the study: Persistent Graves' disease was defined as persistently positive TSH receptor autoantibodies together with antithyroid drug treatment for over 5 years. Antithyroid drugs had been taken for around 9.8 years on average by persistent Graves' disease patients in the clinical cohort. TCR sequencing covered 13 persistent and around 20 newly diagnosed Graves' disease patients, 33 samples in total. The study took place in China and was registered as a clinical trial. This study used TCR sequencing and RNA sequencing of peripheral blood to compare persistent Graves' disease patients against newly diagnosed Graves' disease patients. Findings and caveats that apply to the study as a whole: Patients with persistent disease shared more public clonotypes (approximately 2,500) than newly diagnosed patients did (approximately 970). Compared with newly diagnosed patients, persistent Graves' disease patients had lower TCR Shannon entropy and fewer highly expanded clones, which suggests clonal expansion. Peripheral blood alone was examined, since thyroid tissue, which constituted the primary lesion, could not be accessed. Only the TCR beta chain was sequenced and analyzed. The small sample size was acknowledged by the authors as a limitation that may reduce accuracy.

The library was made by multiplex PCR. TCRdb records Illumina HiSeq 4000 as the sequencer. TCR beta libraries were built with iRepertoire HTBI primers and Arm-PCR amplification of CDR3 regions. Before sequencing, the PCR products underwent gel purification. On the study's bioinformatics: Gene usage analysis of CDR3 amino acid clonotypes relied on the 60 or so TRBV and 14 TRBJ segments identified across samples. COPE and FqMerger were used to merge filtered high-quality paired reads into contigs. Contigs were aligned with BLAST to IMGT TRBV, TRBD and TRBJ reference genes, and CDR3 was defined per IMGT. Highly expanded clones were defined as clonotypes with a frequency above 0.1%. Shannon entropy was used to measure repertoire diversity, and the Gini coefficient was used to measure V-J evenness. A clonotype was considered public if more than one individual shared it. Clones were called with MiXCR by TCRdb after fastp trimmed the public reads at Q25, and only in-frame beta chains were retained. Here each entry gathers all rows of one CDR3 protein and keeps the most common genes and DNA. Clone size and V and J calls follow TCRdb, not the original study. Counted in this sample were about 470,000 distinct CDR3 sequences; about 22% of them appeared once. 7% to 9% of the sample rests with the top ten.

As concerns this clonotype: Its antigen is unknown. No much larger clonotype is one base removed from it; base qualities were not supplied.

Explained via the paper, the time point label denotes: persistent/refractory GD, antithyroid drugs over 5 years with positive TRAb. RNA was extracted from PBMCs in TRIzol for both TCR sequencing and RNA sequencing. Graves' disease was diagnosed according to American Thyroid Association guidelines. The patients came from an endocrinology department in Xi'an, China. From each patient, approximately 10 milliliters of peripheral blood was collected into an EDTA anticoagulant tube. PBMCs were isolated by Ficoll Paque Plus density gradient separation without further T cell sorting. RNA quality was checked with an Agilent 2100 Bioanalyzer and agarose gel, and concentration with a NanoDrop 2000. The material was peripheral blood mononuclear cells (PBMCs), obtained when the disease was refractory, from a patient treated with antithyroid drugs. The TCR comes from a female donor with Graves disease.

The nucleotide sequence reads TGTGCCAGCAGCGAGGCCAGCGGGACCACAGATACGCAGTATTTT. The resulting protein is CASSEASGTTDTQYF. The chain joins TRBV28 to TRBJ2-3, with 7 bases in between that match TRBD2. Counted from cysteine to phenylalanine, this CDR3 has 15 amino acids. The entry retains the CDR3 DNA only, 45 bases that are in frame from base 1. Compared with germline, V lacks 6 bases and J lacks 2 bases; bases without a gene match: 8. The CDR1 and CDR2 encoded by the germline V gene are MDHEN and SYDVKM. Reference TRBV28 and TRBJ2-3 proteins supply the regions before and after the CDR3; the full variable domain is: DVKVTQSSRYLVKRTGEKVFLECVQDMDHENMFWYRQDPGLGLRLIYFSYDVKMKEKGDIPEGYSVSREKKERFSLILESASTNQTSMYLCASSEASGTTDTQYFGPGTRLTVL.